The 27 T cell receptor beta chains reported below all come from one sample, sequenced in a study of cytotoxic CD8 clonotypes in ibrutinib-treated CLL (dated by TCRdb to the early 2020s). The intended sense of this specimen's time point label: about a year on ibrutinib. The library was produced with the immunoSEQ multiplex PCR assay. The immuneACCESS repertoire file appears here via TCRdb, limited to in-frame rearrangements. These files lack a portion of the clones; in checked studies, under half of the deficit traces to unresolved V genes, and the cause of the others is not known. A total of about 72,000 clones appear in this sample, about 63% of them only once. The leading ten clones occupy 5.7% of the sample. This specimen was PBMCs, taken after 12 months of ibrutinib treatment. The receptors come from a human donor with chronic lymphocytic leukemia.

The chain is built from TRBV10-1 and TRBJ1-1; TRBD1 agrees at 8 bases. This CDR3 region has 13 residues. Germline loops: CDR1 WNHNN, CDR2 SYGVQD (reference sequence). V gave up 7 bases and J gave up 4 bases; unmatched junction bases: 5. CDR3 sequence reads: CASTDRAGTEAFF. The CDR3 coding sequence is TGCGCCAGCACGGACAGGGCAGGCACTGAAGCTTTCTTT.

This clone was observed a handful of times. The V gene is TRBV11-2, the J gene TRBJ2-7; D not certain. Deletions cut 6 bases from V and 2 bases from J, with 8 bases between. The CDR3 covers 12 residues. Germline lookup yields CDR1 SGHAT and CDR2 FQNNGV. The CDR3 is CASRGSTYEQYF. CDR3 nucleotides: TGTGCCAGCAGGGGCTCGACCTACGAGCAGTACTTC.

The V call is TRBV5-1, the J call TRBJ1-3; D remains unclear. The V end lost 0 bases, the J end lost 4 bases, and 14 bases lay between the germline ends. Germline CDR1 is SGHRS and CDR2 is YFSETQ. The CDR3 runs to 16 residues. This chain's CDR3 is CASSLVGIGFGNTIYF. DNA for the CDR3: TGCGCCAGCAGCTTGGTAGGAATAGGTTTCGGAAACACCATATATTTT.

The V call is TRBV25-1, the J call TRBJ1-2, with D tentatively TRBD1 (6 bases). The V and J ends lost 6 bases and 8 bases respectively, with 10 bases between them. This CDR3 has 11 amino acids. CDR1 MGHDK and CDR2 SYGVNS come from the germline V gene. The CDR3 region has the DNA TGTGCCAGCAGACAGGGTGGGGGCTACACCTTC. Its protein is CASRQGGGYTF.

The genes are TRBV18 and TRBJ1-2; D uncertain. V was clipped by 1 base and J by 6 bases, with 21 bases between them. The CDR3 has 17 amino acids. CDR1 is KGHSH, CDR2 LQKENI, per germline. CDR3 residues: CASSPRDKLTPWDGYTF. CDR3 in DNA: TGTGCCAGCTCACCACGAGACAAACTCACCCCATGGGATGGCTACACCTTC.

V and J are TRBV11-3 and TRBJ2-1; D is undetermined. The CDR3 contains 16 residues. Germline loops: CDR1 SGHNT, CDR2 YENEEA. V lost 5 bases and J lost 0, with 14 bases in between. CDR3 in amino acids: CASSSVSANSYNEQFF. The CDR3 DNA is TGTGCCAGCAGCAGCGTGTCAGCGAACTCCTACAATGAGCAGTTCTTC. Using reference TRBV11-3 and TRBJ2-1 for the parts outside the CDR3, the full variable domain is EAGVVQSPRYKIIEKKQPVAFWCNPISGHNTLYWYLQNLGQGPELLIRYENEEAVDDSQLPKDRFSAERLKGVDSTLKIQPAELGDSAVYLCASSSVSANSYNEQFFGPGTRLTVL.

The rearrangement uses TRBV28 and TRBJ1-4; D might be TRBD1 (6 bases). The V gene's germline CDR1 is MDHEN and CDR2 SYDVKM. The CDR3 contains 14 residues. V gave up 5 bases and J gave up 5 bases, with 12 bases separating them. This CDR3 reads CASSPGQWNEKLFF. The DNA for the CDR3 is TGTGCCAGCAGTCCCGGACAGTGGAATGAAAAACTGTTTTTT.

This chain links TRBV6-1 with TRBJ1-2; D is ambiguous. CDR1 MNHNS and CDR2 SASEGT come from the germline V gene. This CDR3 spans 12 amino acids. The V gene lost 8 bases and the J gene lost 5 bases, with 12 bases spanning the gap. The CDR3 nucleotides are TGTGCCAGCCGGTTGGCTATTTATGGCTACACCTTC. Translating gives CASRLAIYGYTF.

The chain recombines TRBV6-5 with TRBJ1-1; D remains ambiguous. CDR1 is MNHEY, CDR2 SVGAGI, per germline. The CDR3 has 14 residues. Trimming stripped 7 bases from V and 5 bases from J, with 17 bases between. In nucleotides, the CDR3 is TGTGCCAGCATGGTACGGTCCTTAGGGACTGAAGCTTTCTTT. It encodes CASMVRSLGTEAFF.

The gene calls are TRBV18 and TRBJ2-2, with TRBD1 matching 7 bases. Germline CDR1 reads KGHSH; CDR2 reads LQKENI. This CDR3 is 14 amino acids long. After removal of 4 bases from V and 6 bases from J, the junction contained 5 bases not matched to a gene. CDR3: CASSLQTGAGELFF. The CDR3 coding sequence is TGTGCCAGCTCACTTCAAACAGGGGCCGGGGAGCTGTTTTTT. The complete variable domain, with remaining parts taken from reference TRBV18 and TRBJ2-2, reads NAGVMQNPRHLVRRRGQEARLRCSPMKGHSHVYWYRQLPEEGLKFMVYLQKENIIDESGMPKERFSAEFPKEGPSILRIQQVVRGDSAAYFCASSLQTGAGELFFGEGSRLTVL.

V usage is TRBV30 and J usage is TRBJ2-2; TRBD1 matches at 7 bases. Germline V gene lookup returns CDR1 GTSNPN and CDR2 SVGIG (reference sequence). The CDR3 runs 15 residues. V gave up 0 bases and J gave up 5 bases; unmatched junction bases: 6. This CDR3 is CAWSVKGARTGELFF. CDR3 DNA sequence: TGTGCCTGGAGTGTAAAGGGGGCGCGGACCGGGGAGCTGTTTTTT.

V usage is TRBV9 and J usage is TRBJ2-3; perhaps TRBD2 as D (5 bases). V was shortened by 3 bases and J by 0 bases, with 17 bases between the two germline ends. Germline-derived CDR1 and CDR2 are SGDLS and YYNGEE. The CDR3 is 17 amino acids. Here the CDR3 DNA reads TGTGCCAGCAGCGAACACCCGGCGGGCACTAGCACAGATACGCAGTATTTT. Encoded protein: CASSEHPAGTSTDTQYF.

The J gene is TRBJ2-3, the V gene TRBV9; possibly TRBD2 for D (7 bases). Germline CDR1 reads SGDLS; CDR2 reads YYNGEE. The CDR3 is 16 amino acids. The germline V and J ends were trimmed by 4 bases and 5 bases, with 20 bases remaining between them. The DNA for the CDR3 is TGTGCCAGCAGCCCTGCTGGGGGGGGGCATGTAGATACGCAGTATTTT. As protein: CASSPAGGGHVDTQYF.

V gene TRBV9 combines with J gene TRBJ1-1; possible D gene TRBD1, 6 bases. The CDR3 extends over 15 amino acids. CDR1 SGDLS and CDR2 YYNGEE come from the germline V gene. V shed 0 bases and J shed 1 base, with 10 bases lying between them. DNA for the CDR3: TGTGCCAGCAGCGTAGAAGGGACACCGAACACTGAAGCTTTCTTT. Protein: CASSVEGTPNTEAFF.

This clone was picked up a small number of times. The rearrangement uses TRBV7-2 and TRBJ1-6, with D unresolved. Trimming removed 3 bases at V and 7 bases at J, with 13 bases between. The length of the CDR3 is 15 residues. Germline V gene data show CDR1 as SGHTA and CDR2 as FQGNSA. The CDR3 spells CASSFRQVPNSPLHF. The CDR3 bases are TGTGCCAGCAGCTTCCGACAAGTCCCGAATTCACCCCTCCACTTT. The full variable domain, with the rest looked up from reference TRBV7-2 and TRBJ1-6, is GAGVSQSPSNKVTEKGKDVELRCDPISGHTALYWYRQSLGQGLEFLIYFQGNSAPDKSGLPSDRFSAERTGGSVSTLTIQRTQQEDSAVYLCASSFRQVPNSPLHFGNGTRLTVT.

V and J are TRBV29-1 and TRBJ1-4; D is uncertain. V lost 7 bases and J 8 bases, leaving 11 bases between the germline ends. The CDR3 is made up of 11 amino acids. Germline CDR1 SQVTM, CDR2 ANQGSEA. The CDR3 bases are TGCAGCGCCAATACTAGAGAAAAACTGTTTTTT. This gives the protein CSANTREKLFF.

The chain carries TRBV28 and TRBJ2-1, with D perhaps matching TRBD1 (6 bases). Germline CDR1 and CDR2: MDHEN and SYDVKM. V lost 3 bases to trimming and J lost 8 bases, with 17 bases between them. This CDR3 contains 15 residues. Written as DNA, the CDR3 is TGTGCCAGCAGTTTCACCGGGACATCAAGCTATGAGCAGTTCTTC. It specifies CASSFTGTSSYEQFF.

This chain joins TRBV5-4 and TRBJ1-1, with 9 bases that match TRBD1. V dropped 4 bases and J dropped 1; count of bases not matched to a gene: 2. This CDR3 has 14 amino acids. CDR1 SGHNT and CDR2 YYREEE come from the germline V gene (reference sequence). Written as DNA, the CDR3 is TGTGCCAGCAGCGCACAGGGGGCGAACACTGAAGCTTTCTTT. Its protein product is CASSAQGANTEAFF.

The V call is TRBV7-9, the J call TRBJ2-1; 8 bases line up with TRBD2. The V gene end was trimmed by 2 bases and the J gene end by 14 bases; junction bases not matched to a gene: 17. This CDR3 has 16 residues. Germline V CDR1 and CDR2: SEHNR, FQNEAQ (reference sequence). The CDR3 nucleotides are TGTGCCAGCAGCTTACCGGGACTAGGGGGGCATAATGAAGAGTTCTTC. It codes for CASSLPGLGGHNEEFF.

This chain connects TRBV5-5 to TRBJ2-1; D gene uncertain. The germline V gene has CDR1 SGHKS and CDR2 YYEKEE (reference sequence). CDR3 length equals 13 residues. Trimming took 2 bases from V and 2 from J, leaving 5 bases between them. The CDR3, as DNA: TGTGCCAGCAGCTTTGGGACCTACAATGAGCAGTTCTTC. Its translation is CASSFGTYNEQFF.

V and J are TRBV5-4 and TRBJ2-7, with 7 bases fitting TRBD1. The CDR3 is made up of 16 amino acids. V dropped 4 bases and J dropped 3; count of bases not matched to a gene: 13. Looked up from germline, CDR1 is SGHNT and CDR2 is YYREEE (reference sequence). The DNA for the CDR3 is TGTGCCAGCAGCACCTGGGTGGTGACAGGGAACTACGAGCAGTACTTC. This gives the protein CASSTWVVTGNYEQYF.

The chain couples TRBV19 to TRBJ1-3; 7 bases align to TRBD1. Germline values: CDR1 LNHDA, CDR2 SQIVND (reference sequence). Trimming took 6 bases from V and 0 from J; bases not matched to a gene: 8. The CDR3 is 16 amino acids. CDR3 in DNA: TGTGCCAGTAGAGGGACAGCAAGCTTCTCTGGAAACACCATATATTTT. It encodes CASRGTASFSGNTIYF.

The gene calls are TRBV18 and TRBJ2-7; D is perhaps TRBD1 (6 bases). The length of the CDR3 is 13 residues. Trimming left V 9 bases short and J 4 bases short, with 16 bases between. Germline V lookup: CDR1 KGHSH, CDR2 LQKENI. CDR3 nucleotides: TGTGCCAGTTCTTCTAGGGACAATTACGAGCAGTACTTC. Translating gives CASSSRDNYEQYF.

This rearrangement joins TRBV25-1 to TRBJ2-2; the match to TRBD1 covers 8 bases. CDR3 length equals 16 residues. The germline CDR1 and CDR2 sequences are MGHDK and SYGVNS. Germline trimming cut 2 bases from V and 6 bases from J; bases unmatched to any gene: 8. The CDR3 DNA reads TGTGCCAGCAGTGAACCAGGGGGCGCGGGGTCCGGGGAGCTGTTTTTT. It encodes CASSEPGGAGSGELFF.

In this sample, this clone turned up a few times. Germline and junction disagree at one end, which may indicate a read error. The chain is built from TRBV5-4 and TRBJ2-7; D remains ambiguous. CDR1 SGHNT and CDR2 YYREEE come from the germline V gene (reference sequence). The CDR3 sequence is 13 residues long. CDR3 residues: CASSLDRNLRWHF. The DNA for the CDR3 is TGTGCCAGCAGCTTGGACAGAAACCTTCGGTGGCACTTC.

The chain is built from TRBV5-5 and TRBJ1-2; tentative D call: TRBD1 (6 bases). This CDR3 has 13 residues. The germline gives CDR1 SGHKS, CDR2 YYEKEE (reference sequence). V lost 4 bases and J lost 8, with 15 bases in between. The chain's CDR3 is CASSLQGLGGYTF. The CDR3 DNA sequence: TGTGCCAGCAGCCTACAGGGTCTGGGAGGCTACACCTTC.

This chain links TRBV7-6 with TRBJ2-1; 8 bases are shared with TRBD2. Germline loops: CDR1 SGHVS, CDR2 FNYEAQ. V lost 5 bases and J lost 7; bases outside the gene matches: 10. The CDR3 covers 15 residues. CDR3 protein: CASSLRGGYLNEQFF. The CDR3 DNA follows: TGTGCCAGCAGCCTACGGGGGGGCTATTTAAATGAGCAGTTCTTC.